This T cell receptor beta chain was recorded in a study of control samples from healthy donors and cancer patients. TCRdb's table, derived via immunoSEQ multiplex PCR, lists solely in-frame clones and lacks some. This sample yields 150,000 to 200,000 clones, of which more than 85% are seen a single time; 0.68% belongs to the top ten. The CDR3 consists of 12 residues. The V end lost 4 bases, the J end lost 1 base, and 4 bases lay between the germline ends. The chain carries TRBV12-3 or TRBV12-4 and TRBJ1-1; D remains ambiguous. The sample taken for sequencing was blood. The sequence was collected from a woman younger than 45 in good health. The CDR3 DNA follows: TGTGCCAGCAGTTCTGGGAACACTGAAGCTTTCTTT. Translating it yields CASSSGNTEAFF.